In its sample, the clone carrying this T cell receptor beta chain was seen a few times. Its antigen is currently unknown. This CDR3 is built from 13 residues. The V and J ends lost 6 bases and 9 bases, in that order; junction bases with no gene match: 4. The germline CDR1 and CDR2 sequences are SNHLY and FYNNEI. The sample comes from a study of CD8 T cells in ankylosing spondylitis. Findings of the study overall: Blood from ankylosing spondylitis patients appeared to carry a characteristic roughly 8-variant TCR beta motif.

Scientists made TCR beta libraries using quantitative 5'-RACE with molecular barcodes. From the 5' RACE reads, TCRdb called clonotypes with MiXCR, one entry per CDR3 protein. The profile covers 750,000 to 850,000 distinct CDR3 sequences, with 10% to 15% appearing a single time and about 0.49% taken by the ten largest. The gene calls are TRBV2 and TRBJ2-1, with 11 bases lining up with TRBD2. Sequences were obtained from blood, either unsorted or a sorted T cell fraction (not recorded which). The receptor's source is a male donor with ankylosing spondylitis. CDR3 coding DNA: TGTGCCAGCAGGGCTAGCGGGGGGAGTGAGCAGTTCTTC. It encodes CASRASGGSEQFF.